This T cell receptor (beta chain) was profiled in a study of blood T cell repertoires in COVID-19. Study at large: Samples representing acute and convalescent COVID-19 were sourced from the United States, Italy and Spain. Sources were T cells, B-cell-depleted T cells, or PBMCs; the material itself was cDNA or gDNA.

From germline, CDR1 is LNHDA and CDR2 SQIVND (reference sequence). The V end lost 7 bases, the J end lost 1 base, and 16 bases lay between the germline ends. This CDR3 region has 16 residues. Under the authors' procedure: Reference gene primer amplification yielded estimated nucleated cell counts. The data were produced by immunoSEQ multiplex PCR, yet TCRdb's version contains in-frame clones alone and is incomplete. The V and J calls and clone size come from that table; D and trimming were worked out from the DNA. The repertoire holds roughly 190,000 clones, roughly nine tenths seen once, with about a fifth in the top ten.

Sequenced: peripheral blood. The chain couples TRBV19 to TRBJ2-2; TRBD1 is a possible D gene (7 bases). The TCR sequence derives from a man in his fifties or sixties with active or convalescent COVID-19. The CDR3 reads CASNPRQGGNTGELFF. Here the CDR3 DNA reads TGTGCCAGTAACCCACGACAGGGAGGGAACACCGGGGAGCTGTTTTTT. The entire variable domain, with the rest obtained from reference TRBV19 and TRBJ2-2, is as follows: DGGITQSPKYLFRKEGQNVTLSCEQNLNHDAMYWYRQDPGQGLRLIYYSQIVNDFQKGDIAEGYSVSREKKESFPLTVTSAQKNPTAFYLCASNPRQGGNTGELFFGEGSRLTVL.